This T cell receptor (beta chain) originates from a study of human T cells and chemical hapten exposure. Study in general: Variability of per-sample TCR yields stemmed mainly from small differences in pooled library volume.

What the library attached to individual cDNA molecules were unique molecular identifiers. Each CDR3 protein is one row after TCRdb ran MiXCR on the RACE reads. The sample lists approximately 52,000 distinct CDR3 sequences, about a tenth seen once, with about 14% in the top ten. Time point: pre-sensitization, week 0. The sample's treatment: therapeutic diphenylcyclopropenone sensitization with weekly scalp DPC. The study drew its donors from alopecia patients who were 18 to 70 years old and suitable for DPC. This clonotype was found many times. Material: whole blood, obtained in connection with sensitization to the hapten diphenylcyclopropenone (DPC). The clonotype originates from a woman between 40 and 50 years old with alopecia areata. Some clones in this sample may be carry-over from other donors' samples.

This chain's CDR3 is CASSPKEGGGYTF. The CDR3 coding sequence is TGTGCCAGCAGCCCAAAGGAAGGGGGAGGCTACACCTTC. The chain combines TRBV3-1 with TRBJ1-2, with D possibly TRBD1 on 6 matching bases. The V gene's germline CDR1 is LGHDT and CDR2 YNNKEL (reference sequence). V lost 4 bases to trimming and J lost 8 bases, with 14 bases between them. The length of the CDR3 is 13 residues.